This T cell receptor (beta chain) was found in a study of T cell responses to AZD1222 COVID-19 vaccine. Of note for this clone: Its antigen is unidentified.

Study results and caveats: Sampling captured repertoires only after the peak T cell response. Donors were mostly white British, more females; clonal diversity possibly underestimated. Nearly half of spike-specific TCRs reportedly target variant regions that are unmutated in the B.1.351 and B.1.1.7 variants. At baseline, just a handful of AZD1222 recipients tested seropositive.

Profiling relied on immunoSEQ multiplex PCR, and the TCRdb table lists in-frame clones only, not all of them. This sample has fewer than 100,000 clones, with 88% found just once. The V and J ends lost 11 bases and 13 bases respectively, with 12 bases between them. The CDR3 consists of 9 residues. The sequence derives from an adult who received the AZD1222 COVID-19 vaccine. This specimen was peripheral blood, taken 28 days after the second AZD1222 dose. The chain couples TRBV23-1 to TRBJ1-5; perhaps TRBD1 as D (6 bases). TRBV23-1 is assigned to the ORF class and has an uncertain function. CDR3 loop: CAGTQIQHF. The CDR3 DNA is TGCGCCGGGACACAGATTCAGCATTTT.